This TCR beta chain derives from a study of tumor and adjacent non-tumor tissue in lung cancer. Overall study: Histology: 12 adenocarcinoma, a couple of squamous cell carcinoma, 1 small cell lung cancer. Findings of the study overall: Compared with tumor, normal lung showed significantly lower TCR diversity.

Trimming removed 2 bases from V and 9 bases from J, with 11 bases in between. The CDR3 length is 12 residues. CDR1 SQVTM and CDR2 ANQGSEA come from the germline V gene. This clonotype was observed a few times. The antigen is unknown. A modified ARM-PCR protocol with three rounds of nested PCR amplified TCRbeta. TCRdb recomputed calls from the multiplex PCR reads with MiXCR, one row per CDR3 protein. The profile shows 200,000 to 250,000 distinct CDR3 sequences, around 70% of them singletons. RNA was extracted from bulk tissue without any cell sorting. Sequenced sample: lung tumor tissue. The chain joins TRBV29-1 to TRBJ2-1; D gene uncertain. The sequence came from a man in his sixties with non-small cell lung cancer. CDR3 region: CSVERIGREQFF. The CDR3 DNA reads TGCAGCGTTGAAAGAATCGGACGTGAGCAGTTCTTC.